This TCR beta chain was obtained from a study of T cell responses to AZD1222 COVID-19 vaccine. Study results and caveats: CD4 TCRs linked to vaccination spanned spike, dominating at 160-218 and 743-854. Sampled repertoires all dated from after the peak T cell response.

TCRdb keeps only in-frame clones here, not all; method: immunoSEQ multiplex PCR. The data hold 75,000 to 100,000 clones, with approximately 90% observed a single time. Of note for this clone: What it binds is not known. The sample carries other DNA sequences with the same CDR3.

The CDR3 has 12 amino acids. Deletions cut 2 bases from V and 10 bases from J, with 6 bases between. Germline V CDR1 and CDR2: KGHSH, LQKENI. Sequenced material: peripheral blood, taken on day 0 of AZD1222 vaccination. The chain carries TRBV18 and TRBJ1-6; the D is unclear. The sequence was collected from an adult in good health. CDR3 in DNA: TGTGCCAGCTCACCAGGGAACTCACCCCTCCACTTT. Translating gives CASSPGNSPLHF.